The 2 T cell receptor beta chains given below trace back to one sample, sequenced in a study of early T cells in non-severe SARS-CoV-2 infection. TCRdb re-analysed the 5' RACE reads in MiXCR, keeping a single row per CDR3 protein. The sample consists of 90,000 or so distinct CDR3 sequences, more than 12% of them appearing once. Material for sequencing was whole blood. The receptors originated from an adult who was a healthcare worker with PCR-confirmed SARS-CoV-2 infection or an uninfected control (not recorded which).

This clonotype was counted between two and nine times. The gene calls are TRBV28 and TRBJ1-5; TRBD1 matches 8 bases. Germline CDR1 reads MDHEN; CDR2 reads SYDVKM. There are 15 residues in the CDR3. V was clipped by 5 bases and J by 4 bases; unmatched bases: 7. The DNA for the CDR3 is TGTGCCAGCAGTCTCCCGGACAGGGAGAATCAGCCCCAGCATTTT. Translating it yields CASSLPDRENQPQHF. The complete variable domain, with remaining parts taken from reference TRBV28 and TRBJ1-5, reads DVKVTQSSRYLVKRTGEKVFLECVQDMDHENMFWYRQDPGLGLRLIYFSYDVKMKEKGDIPEGYSVSREKKERFSLILESASTNQTSMYLCASSLPDRENQPQHFGDGTRLSIL.

V and J are TRBV29-1 and TRBJ1-1; D possibly corresponds to TRBD1 (6 bases). V dropped 6 bases and J dropped 4 bases, with 12 bases sitting between them. CDR1 and CDR2 from the germline V gene are SQVTM and ANQGSEA. The CDR3 has 12 amino acids. The CDR3 spells CSVRGVGTEAFF. The CDR3 DNA follows: TGCAGCGTCAGGGGAGTCGGCACTGAAGCTTTCTTT.